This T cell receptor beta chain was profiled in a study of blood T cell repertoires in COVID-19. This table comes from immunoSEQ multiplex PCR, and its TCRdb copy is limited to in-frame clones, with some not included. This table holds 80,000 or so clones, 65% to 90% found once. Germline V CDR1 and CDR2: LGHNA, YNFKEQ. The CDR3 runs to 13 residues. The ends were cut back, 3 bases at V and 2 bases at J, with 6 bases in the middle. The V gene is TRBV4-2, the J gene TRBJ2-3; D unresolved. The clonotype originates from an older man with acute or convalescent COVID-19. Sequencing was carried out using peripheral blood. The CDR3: CASSQGLTDTQYF. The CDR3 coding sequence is TGTGCCAGCAGCCAGGGCCTCACAGATACGCAGTATTTT.